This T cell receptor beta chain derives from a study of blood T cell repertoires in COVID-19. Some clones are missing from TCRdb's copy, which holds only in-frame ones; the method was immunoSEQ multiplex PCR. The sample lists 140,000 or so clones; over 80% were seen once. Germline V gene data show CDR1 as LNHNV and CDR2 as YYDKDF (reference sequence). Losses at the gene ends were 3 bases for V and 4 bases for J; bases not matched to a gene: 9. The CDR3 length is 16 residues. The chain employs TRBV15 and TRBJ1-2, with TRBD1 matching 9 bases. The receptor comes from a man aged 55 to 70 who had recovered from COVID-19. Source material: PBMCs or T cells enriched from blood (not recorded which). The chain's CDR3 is CATSRRRGQGVYGYTF. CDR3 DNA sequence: TGTGCCACCAGCAGGAGAAGGGGACAGGGAGTCTATGGCTACACCTTC.